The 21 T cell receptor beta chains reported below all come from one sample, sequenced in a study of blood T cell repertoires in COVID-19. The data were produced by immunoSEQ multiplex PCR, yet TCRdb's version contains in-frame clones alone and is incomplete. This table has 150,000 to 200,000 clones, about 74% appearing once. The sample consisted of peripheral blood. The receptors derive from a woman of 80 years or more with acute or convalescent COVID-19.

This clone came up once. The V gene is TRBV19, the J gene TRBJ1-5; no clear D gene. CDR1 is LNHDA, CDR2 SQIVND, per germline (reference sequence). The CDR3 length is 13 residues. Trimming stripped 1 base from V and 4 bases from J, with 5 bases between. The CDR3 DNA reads TGTGCCAGTAGTATAGGTCAGAATCAGCCCCAGCATTTT. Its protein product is CASSIGQNQPQHF.

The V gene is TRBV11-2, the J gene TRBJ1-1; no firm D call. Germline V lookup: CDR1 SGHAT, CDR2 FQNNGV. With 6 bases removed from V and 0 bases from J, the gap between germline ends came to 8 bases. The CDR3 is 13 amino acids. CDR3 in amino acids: CASSSQMNTEAFF. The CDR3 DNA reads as TGTGCCAGCAGTTCACAAATGAACACTGAAGCTTTCTTT.

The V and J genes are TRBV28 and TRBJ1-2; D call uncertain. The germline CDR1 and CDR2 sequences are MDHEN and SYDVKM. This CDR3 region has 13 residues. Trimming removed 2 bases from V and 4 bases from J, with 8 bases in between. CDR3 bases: TGTGCCAGCAGTTTACCGGGGAGCTATGGCTACACCTTC. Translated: CASSLPGSYGYTF.

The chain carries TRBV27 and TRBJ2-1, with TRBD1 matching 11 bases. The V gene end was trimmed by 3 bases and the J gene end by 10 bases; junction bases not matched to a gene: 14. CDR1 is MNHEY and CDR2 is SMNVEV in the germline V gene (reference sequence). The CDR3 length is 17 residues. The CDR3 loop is CASSFLGQGAADGEQFF. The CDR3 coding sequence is TGTGCCAGCAGTTTCCTAGGACAGGGGGCAGCAGATGGGGAGCAGTTCTTC.

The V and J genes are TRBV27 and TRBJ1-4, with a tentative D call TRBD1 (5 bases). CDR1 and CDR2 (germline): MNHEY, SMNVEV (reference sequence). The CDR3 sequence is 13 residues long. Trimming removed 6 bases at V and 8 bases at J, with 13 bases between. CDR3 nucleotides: TGTGCCAGCAGGTCCCAGGGTGGCGAAAAACTGTTTTTT. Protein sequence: CASRSQGGEKLFF.

CDR3 residues: CASSLQPGQGKRYNEQFF. The DNA of the CDR3 is TGTGCCAGCAGTTTACAGCCGGGACAGGGAAAGAGGTACAATGAGCAGTTCTTC. The chain is built from TRBV27 and TRBJ2-1, with 9 positions matching TRBD1. The ends lost 2 bases at V and 4 bases at J; junction bases unmatched: 12. Germline CDR1 and CDR2: MNHEY and SMNVEV (reference sequence). The length of the CDR3 is 18 residues.

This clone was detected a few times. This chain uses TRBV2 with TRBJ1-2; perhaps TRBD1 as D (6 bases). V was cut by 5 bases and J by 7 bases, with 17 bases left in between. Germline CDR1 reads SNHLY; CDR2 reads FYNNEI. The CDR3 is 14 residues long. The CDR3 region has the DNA TGTGCCAGCAGTTTCCAGGGGACCTCGTCTGGCTACACCTTC. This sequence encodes CASSFQGTSSGYTF.

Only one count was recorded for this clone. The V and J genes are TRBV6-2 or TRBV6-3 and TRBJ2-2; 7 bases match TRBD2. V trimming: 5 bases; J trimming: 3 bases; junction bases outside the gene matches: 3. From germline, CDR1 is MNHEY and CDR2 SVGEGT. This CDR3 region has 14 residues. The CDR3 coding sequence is TGTGCCAGCAGTCGAGCGGGGTACACCGGGGAGCTGTTTTTT. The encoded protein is CASSRAGYTGELFF.

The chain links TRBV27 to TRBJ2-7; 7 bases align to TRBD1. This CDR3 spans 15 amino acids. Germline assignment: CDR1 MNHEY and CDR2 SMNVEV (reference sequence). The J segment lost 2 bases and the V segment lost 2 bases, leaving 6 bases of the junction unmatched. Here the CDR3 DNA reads TGTGCCAGCAGTTTAGGCGGGCAGGGGGCCTACGAGCAGTACTTC. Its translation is CASSLGGQGAYEQYF.

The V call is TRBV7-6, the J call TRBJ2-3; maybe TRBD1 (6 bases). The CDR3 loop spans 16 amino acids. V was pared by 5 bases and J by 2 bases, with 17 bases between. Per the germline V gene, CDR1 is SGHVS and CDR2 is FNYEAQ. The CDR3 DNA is TGTGCCAGCAGCCCCAGACCCGGGACAAACACAGATACGCAGTATTTT. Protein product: CASSPRPGTNTDTQYF.

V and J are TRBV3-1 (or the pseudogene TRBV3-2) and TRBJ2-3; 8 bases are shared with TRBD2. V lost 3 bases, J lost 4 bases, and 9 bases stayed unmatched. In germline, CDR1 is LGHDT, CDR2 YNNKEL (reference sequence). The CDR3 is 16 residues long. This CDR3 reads CASSQGSGSHSDTQYF. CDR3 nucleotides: TGTGCCAGCAGCCAGGGGAGCGGGAGTCACTCAGATACGCAGTATTTT.

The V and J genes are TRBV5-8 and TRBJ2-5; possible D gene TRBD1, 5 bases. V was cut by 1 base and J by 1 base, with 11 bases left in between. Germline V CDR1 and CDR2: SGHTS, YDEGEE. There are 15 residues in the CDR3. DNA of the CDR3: TGTGCCAGCAGCTTGTGGCAGGGCCTCCAAGAGACCCAGTACTTC. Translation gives CASSLWQGLQETQYF.

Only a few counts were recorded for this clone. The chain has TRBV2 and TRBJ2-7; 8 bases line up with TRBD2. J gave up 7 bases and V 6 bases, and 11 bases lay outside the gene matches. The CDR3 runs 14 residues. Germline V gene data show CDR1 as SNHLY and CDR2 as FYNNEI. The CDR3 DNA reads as TGTGCCAGCAGCCCCGCACGACTAGCGTTTGAGCAGTACTTC. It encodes CASSPARLAFEQYF. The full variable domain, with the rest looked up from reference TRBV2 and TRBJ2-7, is EPEVTQTPSHQVTQMGQEVILRCVPISNHLYFYWYRQILGQKVEFLVSFYNNEISEKSEIFDDQFSVERPDGSNFTLKIRSTKLEDSAMYFCASSPARLAFEQYFGPGTRLTVT.

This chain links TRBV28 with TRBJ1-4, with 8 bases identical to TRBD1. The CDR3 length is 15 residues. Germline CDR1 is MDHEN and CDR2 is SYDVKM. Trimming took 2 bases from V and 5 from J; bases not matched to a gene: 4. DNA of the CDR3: TGTGCCAGCAGTTTAGGTAACAGGGGGAATGAAAAACTGTTTTTT. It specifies CASSLGNRGNEKLFF.

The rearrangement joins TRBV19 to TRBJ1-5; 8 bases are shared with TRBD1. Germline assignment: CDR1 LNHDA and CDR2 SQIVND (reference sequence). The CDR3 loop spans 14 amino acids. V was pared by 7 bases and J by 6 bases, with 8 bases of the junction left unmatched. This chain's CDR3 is CASTDRQGRQPQHF. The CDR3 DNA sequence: TGTGCCAGTACCGACCGACAGGGGCGTCAGCCCCAGCATTTT.

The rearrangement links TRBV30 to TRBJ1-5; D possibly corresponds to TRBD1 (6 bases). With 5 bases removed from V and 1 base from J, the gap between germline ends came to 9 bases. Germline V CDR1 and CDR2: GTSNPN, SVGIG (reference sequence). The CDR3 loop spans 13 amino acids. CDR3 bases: TGTGCCTGGTCTGGGGGCAGCAATCAGCCCCAGCATTTT. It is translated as CAWSGGSNQPQHF.

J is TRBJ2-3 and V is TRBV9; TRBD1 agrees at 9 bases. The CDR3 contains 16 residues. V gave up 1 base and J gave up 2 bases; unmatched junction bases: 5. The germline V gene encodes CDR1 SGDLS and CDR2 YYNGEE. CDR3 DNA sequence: TGTGCCAGCAGCGTAACCGGGACAGGGTCCACAGATACGCAGTATTTT. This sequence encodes CASSVTGTGSTDTQYF. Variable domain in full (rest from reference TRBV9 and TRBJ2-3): DSGVTQTPKHLITATGQRVTLRCSPRSGDLSVYWYQQSLDQGLQFLIQYYNGEERAKGNILERFSAQQFPDLHSELNLSSLELGDSALYFCASSVTGTGSTDTQYFGPGTRLTVL.

For the CDR3, the DNA is TGTGCCAGCATTCCTGGGGGTGGTAGCGGGAGGGATAGCTCCTACGAGCAGTACTTC. It specifies CASIPGGGSGRDSSYEQYF. This rearrangement joins TRBV28 to TRBJ2-7; 11 positions match TRBD2. This CDR3 comprises 19 residues. The V segment lost 7 bases and the J segment 0 bases; nucleotides outside the gene matches: 17. Germline CDR1 reads MDHEN; CDR2 reads SYDVKM.

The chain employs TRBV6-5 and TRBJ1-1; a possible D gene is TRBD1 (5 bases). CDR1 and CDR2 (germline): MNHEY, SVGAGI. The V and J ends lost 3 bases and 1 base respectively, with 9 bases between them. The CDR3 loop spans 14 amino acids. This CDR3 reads CASSYTGQNTEAFF. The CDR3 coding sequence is TGTGCCAGCAGTTATACCGGACAGAACACTGAAGCTTTCTTT.

The CDR3 loop is CTSSPLRGNWVNQPQHF. The CDR3 coding sequence is TGCACCAGCAGCCCCCTAAGAGGGAATTGGGTCAATCAGCCCCAGCATTTT. The chain joins TRBV1 to TRBJ1-5. TRBV1 is noted as a pseudogene. The CDR3 is 17 residues long.

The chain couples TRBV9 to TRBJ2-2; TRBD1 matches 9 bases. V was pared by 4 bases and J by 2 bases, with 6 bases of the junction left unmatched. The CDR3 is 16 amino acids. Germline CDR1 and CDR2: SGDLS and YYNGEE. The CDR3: CASSFRDRVNTGELFF. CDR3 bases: TGTGCCAGCAGCTTCCGGGACAGGGTAAACACCGGGGAGCTGTTTTTT.